This TCR beta chain was documented in a study of TIL therapy for anti-PD-1-resistant metastatic lung cancer. Sequencing used immunoSEQ v3. Sequencing depth was 2 million to 2.5 million read pairs for survey level, about 5-6.5 million for deep. This table comes from immunoSEQ multiplex PCR, and its TCRdb copy is limited to in-frame clones, with some not included. Among about 19,000 clones, 60% to 80% were seen once, and the ten largest hold approximately 7.4%. Noted time point: pre-treatment sample, taken before nivolumab and TIL therapy. This clone was counted only a few times. The CDR3 sequence is 16 residues long. The V end was cut by 3 bases, the J end by 1 base, with 16 bases between. Germline V gene data show CDR1 as GTSNPN and CDR2 as SVGIG (reference sequence).

The chain combines TRBV30 with TRBJ1-5; possibly TRBD1 for D (5 bases). This receptor was obtained from a person aged 25-80 years with non-small cell lung cancer. Sequences were derived from blood, sampled at baseline. This chain's CDR3 is CAWSRGVTQSNQPQHF. In DNA form, the CDR3 reads TGTGCCTGGAGCAGAGGGGTGACCCAGAGCAATCAGCCCCAGCATTTT.